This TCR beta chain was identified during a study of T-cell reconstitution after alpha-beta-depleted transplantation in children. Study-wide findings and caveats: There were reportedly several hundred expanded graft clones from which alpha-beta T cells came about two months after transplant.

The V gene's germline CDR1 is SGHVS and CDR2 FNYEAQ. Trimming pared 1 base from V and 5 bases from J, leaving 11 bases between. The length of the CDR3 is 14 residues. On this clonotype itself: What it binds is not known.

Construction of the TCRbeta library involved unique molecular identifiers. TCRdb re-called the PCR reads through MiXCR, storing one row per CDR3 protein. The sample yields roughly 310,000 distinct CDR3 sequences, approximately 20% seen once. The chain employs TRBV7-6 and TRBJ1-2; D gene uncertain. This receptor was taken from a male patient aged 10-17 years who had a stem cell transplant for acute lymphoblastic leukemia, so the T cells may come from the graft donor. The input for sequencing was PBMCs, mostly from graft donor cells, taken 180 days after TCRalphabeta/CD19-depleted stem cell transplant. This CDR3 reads CASSLVPEGYGYTF. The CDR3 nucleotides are TGTGCCAGCAGCTTAGTCCCCGAGGGATATGGCTACACCTTC.